Listed below are T cell receptor beta chains from one sample, sequenced in a study of T cells in narcolepsy. TCRdb keeps only in-frame clones here, not all; method: immunoSEQ multiplex PCR. The repertoire holds some 30,000 clones, with over 80% as singletons. The sequenced sample consisted of memory (CD45RA-) CD4+ T cells from blood. All receptors derive from a human donor in good health. The CDR3 runs from the conserved cysteine through the conserved F or W. Each record gives: J gene, clone size, D gene, V gene, CDR3 DNA, CDR3 protein. D genes are given only for firm matches. Size tells how often a clone was seen (once, few, many) or the class of an expanded clone, and some rows leave it out.

J: TRBJ1-1; size: NA; D: NA; V: TRBV6-6; DNA: TGTGCCAGCAGCCCCCCGGGGAACACTGAAGCTTTCTTT; CDR3: CASSPPGNTEAFF
J: TRBJ2-1; size: NA; D: NA; V: TRBV2; DNA: TGTGCCAGCAGTGAAAAGGGGGACTGGCGGGATGAGCAGTTCTTC; CDR3: CASSEKGDWRDEQFF
J: TRBJ2-7; size: NA; D: TRBD1; V: TRBV6-1; DNA: TGTGCCAGCACCCTCTTCGGGACAGGTGCCTACGAGCAGTACTTC; CDR3: CASTLFGTGAYEQYF
J: TRBJ1-1; size: NA; D: NA; V: TRBV7-9; DNA: TGTGCCAGCAGCTTGACGGGGAACACTGAAGCTTTCTTT; CDR3: CASSLTGNTEAFF
J: TRBJ2-1; size: NA; D: TRBD2; V: TRBV9; DNA: TGTGCCAGCAGCGTAGAGGGAGGGATCAATGAGCAGTTCTTC; CDR3: CASSVEGGINEQFF
J: TRBJ2-1; size: NA; D: TRBD2; V: TRBV7-2; DNA: TGTGCCAGCAGCTCGCGGGGGAGCTCCTACAATGAGCAGTTCTTC; CDR3: CASSSRGSSYNEQFF
J: TRBJ1-1; size: NA; D: NA; V: TRBV7-2; DNA: TGTGCCAGCAGCTTAAGGATTCGCTACGAAGCTTTCTTT; CDR3: CASSLRIRYEAFF
J: TRBJ2-7; size: NA; D: TRBD2; V: TRBV5-5; DNA: TGTGCCAGCAGCTTGGCCGGGACGGGGGGCTACGAGCAGTACTTC; CDR3: CASSLAGTGGYEQYF
J: TRBJ1-2; size: NA; D: NA; V: TRBV10-3; DNA: TGTGCCATCAGTGGATTGCCAGGGGTATCTAACTATGGCTACACCTTC; CDR3: CAISGLPGVSNYGYTF
J: TRBJ2-7; size: NA; D: NA; V: TRBV6-5; DNA: TGTGCCAGCAGTTACGGGACACCATACGAGCAGTACTTC; CDR3: CASSYGTPYEQYF
J: TRBJ1-5; size: NA; D: NA; V: TRBV2; DNA: TGTGCCAGCACCGTAAACGGGCCCCAGCATTTT; CDR3: CASTVNGPQHF
J: TRBJ1-2; size: NA; D: NA; V: TRBV5-5; DNA: TGTGCCAGCAGCTTCTCGGGGGAAGGCTACACCTTC; CDR3: CASSFSGEGYTF
J: TRBJ2-7; size: NA; D: NA; V: TRBV12-5; DNA: TGTGCTAGTGGTTTGCCCCACACCAACAGGATACTGTACGAGCAGTACTTC; CDR3: CASGLPHTNRILYEQYF
J: TRBJ2-6; size: NA; D: NA; V: TRBV10-3; DNA: TGTGCCATCAGTCCAATGAGTGGGAGCTCTGGGGCCAACGTCCTGACTTTC; CDR3: CAISPMSGSSGANVLTF
J: TRBJ1-2; size: few; D: TRBD1; V: TRBV12-5; DNA: TGTGCTAGTGGTTTGCCCCTCCGGGACAGGGCCTACACCTTC; CDR3: CASGLPLRDRAYTF
J: TRBJ2-2; size: NA; D: NA; V: TRBV7-2; DNA: TGTGCCAGCAGCCCTTTTAGCGCGAACACCGGGGAGCTGTTTTTT; CDR3: CASSPFSANTGELFF
J: TRBJ1-5; size: NA; D: NA; V: TRBV19; DNA: TGTGCCAGTAGTATGCAGGGGCGACAGCCCCAGCATTTT; CDR3: CASSMQGRQPQHF
J: TRBJ2-7; size: NA; D: TRBD1; V: TRBV9; DNA: TGTGCCAGCAGCGGATTAACAGGGGGCCAGACATCCTACGAGCAGTACTTC; CDR3: CASSGLTGGQTSYEQYF
J: TRBJ2-2; size: NA; D: NA; V: TRBV18; DNA: TGTGCCAGCTCTCAAGGGGGGGGCACGAACACCGGGGAGCTGTTTTTT; CDR3: CASSQGGGTNTGELFF
J: TRBJ1-3; size: NA; D: NA; V: TRBV15; DNA: TGTGCCACCAGCAGGAAACGTCAAGACGGAAACACCATATATTTT; CDR3: CATSRKRQDGNTIYF
J: TRBJ2-7; size: NA; D: TRBD1; V: TRBV9; DNA: TGTGCCAGCAGCGTAGGACAGGGCAGCTGGGACGAGCAGTACTTC; CDR3: CASSVGQGSWDEQYF
J: TRBJ1-2; size: NA; D: NA; V: TRBV28; DNA: TGTGCCAGCAGTACGACAGTGGTCTATGGCTACACCTTC; CDR3: CASSTTVVYGYTF
J: TRBJ2-7; size: NA; D: NA; V: TRBV7-2; DNA: TGTGCCAGCAGACCGGGACCGTCAGGCGAGCAGTACTTC; CDR3: CASRPGPSGEQYF
J: TRBJ2-2; size: few; D: NA; V: TRBV7-2; DNA: TGTGCCAGCAGCTTAAAGGGGACCGGGGAGCTGTTTTTT; CDR3: CASSLKGTGELFF
J: TRBJ1-2; size: NA; D: NA; V: TRBV11-2; DNA: TGTGCCAGCAGCTTGGCCCACCAGCTCTATGGCTACACCTTC; CDR3: CASSLAHQLYGYTF
J: TRBJ2-3; size: NA; D: NA; V: TRBV2; DNA: TGTGCCAGCAGAGGGGGGAGCACAGATACGCAGTATTTT; CDR3: CASRGGSTDTQYF
J: TRBJ1-2; size: NA; D: NA; V: TRBV28; DNA: TGTGCCAGCAGGTACGACGGTAACTATGGCTACACCTTC; CDR3: CASRYDGNYGYTF
J: TRBJ1-4; size: NA; D: NA; V: TRBV5-1; DNA: TGCGCCAGCTCATCAGGTGGGGGCGGAGAAAAACTGTTTTTT; CDR3: CASSSGGGGEKLFF
J: TRBJ1-4; size: NA; D: NA; V: TRBV6-6; DNA: TGTGCCAGCAGTTTTTCTGGGGTAGGGACTAATGAAAAACTGTTTTTT; CDR3: CASSFSGVGTNEKLFF
J: TRBJ1-6; size: NA; D: TRBD1; V: TRBV30; DNA: TGTGCCTGGACCTCCCGGACAGGGAATTCACCCCTCCACTTT; CDR3: CAWTSRTGNSPLHF
J: TRBJ2-3; size: NA; D: TRBD1; V: TRBV7-9; DNA: TGTGCCAGCAGCTTTTACAGGGGGTTCACAGATACGCAGTATTTT; CDR3: CASSFYRGFTDTQYF
J: TRBJ1-2; size: NA; D: NA; V: TRBV23-1; DNA: TGCGCCAGCATCACAGGGAGACAAGGCTACACCTTC; CDR3: CASITGRQGYTF
J: TRBJ2-5; size: NA; D: NA; V: TRBV15; DNA: TGTGCCACCAGCAGAGGACAGTTTCAAGAGACCCAGTACTTC; CDR3: CATSRGQFQETQYF